This T cell receptor (beta chain) is from a study of T cell repertoires in cytomegalovirus infection. Broader study findings: In two of eight donors, the top clonotype was HLA-C-restricted CMV-specific. Identification of carriers of CMV plus the relevant HLA was performed using cumulative public TCR beta family frequency.

This clonotype was counted only a few times. As yet, its antigen is unknown. TCRdb redid the calling of the reads with MiXCR, one entry per CDR3 protein. The table lists approximately 500,000 distinct CDR3 sequences, roughly 10% of them singletons. The CDR3 length is 15 residues. Germline V gene sequence: CDR1 SGHTS, CDR2 YDEGEE. Losses at the gene ends were 3 bases for V and 4 bases for J; bases not matched to a gene: 8. This sequence joins TRBV5-8 and TRBJ1-1, with 8 bases fitting TRBD1. The sequence was obtained from a human donor in good health (CMV status not recorded). Some clones in this sample may be carry-over from other donors' samples. The sample was PBMCs. CDR3 protein: CASSSLDRAGTEAFF. The CDR3 nucleotides are TGTGCCAGCAGCTCCTTGGACAGGGCGGGCACTGAAGCTTTCTTT.